The rows below give T cell receptor beta chains drawn from one sample of a study of vaccination and CD4 T cells after COVID-19. These receptors have no identified antigens. Each CDR3 protein gets one entry after TCRdb re-called the PCR reads with MiXCR. Of about 18,000 distinct CDR3 sequences in the sample, approximately 70% were seen once. Specimen: CD4+ T cells from blood, cultured in vitro. The receptors stem from a human donor who had recovered from COVID-19. The CDR3 runs from the conserved cysteine through the conserved F or W. The D gene is left open where the match is weak. Some rows mark clone size as missing; the rest say once, few, many or name a class of expanded clone.

CASSPTGVKETQYF	TGTGCCAGCAGTCCAACAGGGGTGAAAGAGACCCAGTACTTC	TRBV6-2/TRBV6-3	TRBD1	NA	TRBJ2-5
CATSRPSGGTDTQYF	TGTGCCACCAGCAGACCTAGCGGGGGCACAGATACGCAGTATTTT	TRBV15	TRBD2	NA	TRBJ2-3
CASSNRGVRNTEAFF	TGTGCCAGCAGCAACAGGGGAGTGAGGAACACTGAAGCTTTCTTT	TRBV7-2	TRBD1	NA	TRBJ1-1
CASSEAGGGAGQPQHF	TGTGCCAGCAGTGAAGCGGGGGGGGGGGCAGGTCAGCCCCAGCATTTT	TRBV6-1	NA	NA	TRBJ1-5
CASSFLATSYEQYF	TGTGCCAGCAGTTTCTTAGCGACCTCCTACGAGCAGTACTTC	TRBV6-2/TRBV6-3	NA	NA	TRBJ2-7
CASSSLGQGSWNQPQHF	TGTGCCAGCAGTTCACTGGGACAGGGATCTTGGAATCAGCCCCAGCATTTT	TRBV28	TRBD1	NA	TRBJ1-5
CASSPTNSNQPQHF	TGTGCCAGCAGTCCAACCAATTCCAATCAGCCCCAGCATTTT	TRBV27	NA	few	TRBJ1-5
CASSYSGGKRQETQYF	TGTGCCAGCAGTTACTCGGGCGGGAAGAGACAAGAGACCCAGTACTTC	TRBV6-5	NA	few	TRBJ2-5
CASSSGDRGFSNTEAFF	TGTGCCAGTAGTAGTGGGGACAGGGGGTTCTCCAACACTGAAGCTTTCTTT	TRBV19	TRBD1	NA	TRBJ1-1
CSLLEAGSYQETQYF	TGCAGTCTACTAGAAGCGGGATCTTACCAAGAGACCCAGTACTTC	TRBV20-1	TRBD2	NA	TRBJ2-5